This TCR beta chain came from a study of T cells in Graves' hyperthyroidism and ophthalmopathy. The ends were cut back, 1 base at V and 0 bases at J, with 7 bases in the middle. Germline V gives CDR1 LGHDT, CDR2 YNNKEL (reference sequence). The CDR3 is made up of 15 amino acids. Calling Graves' hyperthyroidism stable meant ophthalmopathy did not progress within 18 months. Exclusion criteria comprised uncontrolled infection, other autoimmune disease, pregnancy or lactation. Diagnoses rested on clinical symptoms, serum thyroxine and TRAb, thyroid ultrasound and orbital computed tomography. Fresh peripheral blood, approximately 9.7 ml, was the source of the PBMCs. This clonotype was seen repeatedly, ten times or more. What was amplified from RNA transcripts were TCR beta CDR3 regions. HTBI primers were employed in a first-round RT-PCR of the TCR CDR3. TCRdb re-called the multiplex PCR reads through MiXCR, storing one row per CDR3 protein. This sample has about 360,000 distinct CDR3 sequences, with 20% to 25% found just once.

This sequence was found in a man between 45 and 60 years old with Graves' hyperthyroidism. The sequencing sample was made of blood. The chain couples TRBV3-1 to TRBJ2-1; D may be TRBD1 (5 bases). CDR3 sequence: CASSQGQSSYNEQFF. CDR3 nucleotides: TGTGCCAGCAGCCAAGGACAGAGCTCCTACAATGAGCAGTTCTTC.